The 27 T cell receptor beta chains below all came from one sample that was sequenced in a study of T cells in Graves' hyperthyroidism and ophthalmopathy. RNA transcripts served as the template for amplifying TCR beta CDR3 regions. An initial round of RT-PCR targeting the TCR CDR3 relied on the HTBI primer set. TCRdb reanalysed the multiplex PCR reads using MiXCR and keeps one entry per CDR3 protein. The sample lists under 400,000 distinct CDR3 sequences; approximately 15% were seen once. Sequencing was done on a sample of blood. All receptors derive from a woman aged 18-29 years with Graves' hyperthyroidism that later progressed to Graves' ophthalmopathy.

This clonotype was seen many times. The V and J genes are TRBV30 and TRBJ1-1, with D unclear. Germline CDR1 GTSNPN, CDR2 SVGIG (reference sequence). The length of the CDR3 is 12 residues. Between the trimmed V and J ends, which lost 2 bases and 10 bases, there was a span of 14 bases. The CDR3 nucleotides read TGTGCCTGGAGTAGCTCCCCACCGGGAGCTTTCTTT. This codes for CAWSSSPPGAFF.

The CDR3 here is CASSYGLEAKNIQYF. The CDR3 DNA reads as TGTGCCAGCAGTTACGGGTTGGAGGCTAAAAACATTCAGTACTTC. The chain carries TRBV6-5 and TRBJ2-4; D may be TRBD2 (5 bases). CDR1 is MNHEY, CDR2 SVGAGI, per germline. Trimming shortened V by 2 bases and J by 4 bases, and 12 bases separated the two germline ends. CDR3 length: 15 residues.

The genes are TRBV12-3 or TRBV12-4 and TRBJ1-2, with D possibly TRBD1 on 5 matching bases. The CDR3 has 15 residues. V lost 1 base to trimming and J lost 3 bases, with 12 bases between them. In DNA, the CDR3 is TGTGCCAGCAGTTTAGGGGACCTCCCGGACTATGGCTACACCTTC. The encoded protein is CASSLGDLPDYGYTF.

The chain uses TRBV30 and TRBJ2-1; 7 nucleotides agree with TRBD2. V dropped 5 bases and J dropped 7; count of bases not matched to a gene: 17. Looked up from germline, CDR1 is GTSNPN and CDR2 is SVGIG (reference sequence). The CDR3 consists of 16 residues. CDR3 in amino acids: CAWGLTLSGSKNEQFF. CDR3 nucleotides: TGTGCCTGGGGTCTGACCCTTAGCGGGTCCAAGAATGAGCAGTTCTTC. The variable domain in full, with the rest retrieved from reference TRBV30 and TRBJ2-1, is SQTIHQWPATLVQPVGSPLSLECTVEGTSNPNLYWYRQAAGRGLQLLFYSVGIGQISSEVPQNLSASRPQDRQFILSSKKLLLSDSGFYLCAWGLTLSGSKNEQFFGPGTRLTVL.

This chain links TRBV20-1 with TRBJ2-5; D may be TRBD2 (6 bases). There are 13 residues in the CDR3. V shed 4 bases and J shed 4 bases, with 13 bases lying between them. Germline values: CDR1 DFQATT, CDR2 SNEGSKA (reference sequence). CDR3 residues: CSANPSSVETQYF. The CDR3 region has the DNA TGCAGTGCTAACCCCTCTAGCGTAGAGACCCAGTACTTC.

At least ten counts were recorded for this clonotype. The chain is built from TRBV12-3 or TRBV12-4 and TRBJ2-7; TRBD1 matches 9 bases. V lost 3 bases to trimming and J lost 0 bases; unmatched junction nucleotides: 3. The CDR3 has 15 residues. The CDR3 DNA is TGTGCCAGCAGTTTGGGGACAGGGACCTCCTACGAGCAGTACTTC. Its translation is CASSLGTGTSYEQYF.

This clonotype was recorded many times. The chain carries TRBV20-1 and TRBJ2-7, with TRBD2 matching 16 bases. The CDR3 runs to 17 residues. Trimming removed 7 bases from V and 8 bases from J; junction bases left unmatched: 17. Germline CDR1 reads DFQATT; CDR2 reads SNEGSKA (reference sequence). CDR3: CSVYGPGTSGRAQKQYF. Here the CDR3 DNA reads TGCAGTGTATACGGTCCCGGGACTAGCGGGAGGGCCCAGAAGCAGTACTTC.

This clonotype was seen repeatedly, ten times or more. This chain joins TRBV5-1 and TRBJ2-3, with no clear D. Deletions cut 4 bases from V and 5 bases from J, with 8 bases between. The CDR3 is made up of 12 amino acids. Germline V gene data show CDR1 as SGHRS and CDR2 as YFSETQ. The DNA of the CDR3 is TGCGCCAGCAGCGCCTCCGGAGATACGCAGTATTTT. Protein sequence: CASSASGDTQYF.

This clonotype came up many times. The V call is TRBV20-1, the J call TRBJ2-1; D is unclear. Germline V gene data show CDR1 as DFQATT and CDR2 as SNEGSKA (reference sequence). The CDR3 length is 14 residues. The V gene lost 0 bases and the J gene lost 7 bases, with 13 bases spanning the gap. The CDR3: CSARDYPNPNEQFF. In DNA form, the CDR3 reads TGCAGTGCTAGAGACTACCCTAACCCTAATGAGCAGTTCTTC.

This chain uses TRBV14 with TRBJ2-1; D tentatively reads TRBD1 or TRBD2 (6 bases each). Trimming took 0 bases from V and 7 from J, leaving 25 bases between them. The CDR3 spans 19 residues. Germline V lookup: CDR1 SGHDN, CDR2 FVKESK. CDR3 loop: CASSQDRWGQAGRRNEQFF. CDR3 bases: TGTGCCAGCAGCCAAGATCGGTGGGGGCAAGCGGGCAGGAGGAATGAGCAGTTCTTC.

V is TRBV6-1 and J is TRBJ2-2; D unclear. CDR3 length: 15 amino acids. Between the trimmed V and J ends, which lost 3 bases and 4 bases, there was a span of 12 bases. Germline-derived CDR1 and CDR2 are MNHNS and SASEGT. In DNA, the CDR3 is TGTGCCAGCAGTGAGGGCCCCAGAGCCACCGGGGAGCTGTTTTTT. It yields the protein CASSEGPRATGELFF.

The rearrangement uses TRBV28 and TRBJ1-2; D is perhaps TRBD1 (5 bases). Trimming removed 1 base at V and 2 bases at J, with 14 bases between. This CDR3 spans 16 amino acids. In germline, CDR1 is MDHEN, CDR2 SYDVKM. CDR3 protein: CASSLFGGERNYGYTF. CDR3 in DNA: TGTGCCAGCAGTTTATTTGGAGGGGAAAGAAACTATGGCTACACCTTC.

The V and J genes are TRBV18 and TRBJ2-2, with a possible D match to TRBD1 (6 bases). The CDR3 is 16 amino acids. CDR1 is KGHSH and CDR2 is LQKENI in the germline V gene. Trimming took off 3 bases at V and 7 bases at J, with 18 bases between the two ends. The chain's CDR3 is CASSPDSPPLVGELFF. CDR3 DNA sequence: TGTGCCAGCTCACCGGACAGCCCGCCTTTGGTCGGGGAGCTGTTTTTT.

This clonotype was recorded a few times. The chain couples TRBV6-1 to TRBJ2-1; 14 nucleotides match TRBD2. With V trimmed by 3 bases and J by 8 bases, 6 bases remained unmatched. In germline, CDR1 is MNHNS, CDR2 SASEGT. The CDR3 extends over 16 amino acids. The CDR3 reads CASSDQTSGRAHEQFF. CDR3 coding DNA: TGTGCCAGCAGTGACCAGACTAGCGGGAGGGCTCATGAGCAGTTCTTC.

This clonotype was seen more than once but under ten times. V gene TRBV24-1 combines with J gene TRBJ1-2; D is unresolved. Trimming removed 3 bases at V and 8 bases at J, with 18 bases between. The germline V gene encodes CDR1 KGHDR and CDR2 SFDVKD. The CDR3 length is 15 residues. The CDR3 DNA sequence: TGTGCCACCAGTGATACCGGGCTCCCTGGCTCCGGCTACACCTTC. Its protein is CATSDTGLPGSGYTF.

At least ten counts were recorded for this clonotype. The genes are TRBV24-1 and TRBJ2-5; 7 bases line up with TRBD1. J was trimmed by 5 bases and V by 0 bases; bases with no gene match: 5. The CDR3 runs to 15 residues. Per germline, CDR1 KGHDR and CDR2 SFDVKD. CDR3 nucleotide sequence: TGTGCCACCAGTGATTTGGAGAGGGGGCTTGAGACCCAGTACTTC. Amino acid sequence: CATSDLERGLETQYF.

This clonotype has at least ten counts. The chain is built from TRBV18 and TRBJ2-1, with TRBD2 identical over 9 bases. Trimming cost V 0 bases and J 0 bases; bases outside gene matches: 0. Germline CDR1 is KGHSH and CDR2 is LQKENI. There are 16 residues in the CDR3. The CDR3 DNA sequence: TGTGCCAGCTCACCACCGGGACTAGCCTCCTACAATGAGCAGTTCTTC. Translating gives CASSPPGLASYNEQFF.

This clonotype showed up many times. The chain couples TRBV7-2 to TRBJ2-2, with 10 bases aligning to TRBD2. This CDR3 comprises 19 residues. The germline V gene encodes CDR1 SGHTA and CDR2 FQGNSA. The J segment lost 3 bases and the V segment lost 5 bases, leaving 15 bases of the junction unmatched. CDR3 in amino acids: CASSPYLQREGPDTGELFF. As DNA, the CDR3 is TGTGCCAGCAGCCCCTACCTCCAGCGGGAGGGCCCTGACACCGGGGAGCTGTTTTTT.

V gene TRBV19 combines with J gene TRBJ1-2, with D possibly TRBD1 on 6 matching bases. This CDR3 contains 14 residues. Germline loops: CDR1 LNHDA, CDR2 SQIVND (reference sequence). The V and J ends lost 8 bases and 8 bases respectively, with 21 bases between them. The CDR3 spells CASGTSRTGRGYTF. In DNA form, the CDR3 reads TGTGCCAGTGGGACTTCTCGTACAGGGCGAGGCTACACCTTC.

This clonotype was detected many times. This chain links TRBV28 with TRBJ2-1; D ambiguous. Germline-derived CDR1 and CDR2 are MDHEN and SYDVKM. Trimming cost V 1 base and J 8 bases, with 15 bases left between them. The CDR3 sequence is 15 residues long. The CDR3 loop reads CASSLLSGGRDEQFF. The CDR3 DNA reads TGTGCCAGCAGTTTATTGTCTGGTGGTCGCGATGAGCAGTTCTTC.

This clonotype was seen repeatedly, ten times or more. V gene TRBV5-1 combines with J gene TRBJ1-1; D is uncertain. The germline V and J ends were trimmed by 1 base and 0 bases, with 4 bases remaining between them. CDR1 SGHRS and CDR2 YFSETQ come from the germline V gene. The CDR3 runs to 13 residues. The CDR3 bases are TGCGCCAGCAGCTTGAACTTGAACACTGAAGCTTTCTTT. Translation gives CASSLNLNTEAFF.

This clonotype was detected many times. V is TRBV7-9 and J is TRBJ2-1; D is perhaps TRBD2 (6 bases). CDR1 SEHNR and CDR2 FQNEAQ come from the germline V gene (reference sequence). The CDR3 sequence is 15 residues long. V was trimmed by 5 bases and J by 1 base, leaving 12 bases between them. CDR3 loop: CASSEPGRSYNEQFF. CDR3 nucleotides: TGTGCCAGCAGCGAACCAGGGAGGTCCTACAATGAGCAGTTCTTC.

This clonotype was recorded at least ten times. This rearrangement joins TRBV29-1 to TRBJ2-7, with TRBD2 matching over 10 bases. The germline gives CDR1 SQVTM, CDR2 ANQGSEA. This CDR3 region has 14 residues. Unmatched junction bases numbered 10, after V lost 7 bases and J lost 4 bases. CDR3 in DNA: TGCAGCGCAGCAGCCGGGACTAGCGCTTACGAGCAGTACTTC. Protein sequence: CSAAAGTSAYEQYF.

J is TRBJ2-7 and V is TRBV28, with TRBD1 identical over 7 bases. CDR1 and CDR2 from the germline V gene are MDHEN and SYDVKM. V trimming: 6 bases; J trimming: 5 bases; junction bases outside the gene matches: 16. The CDR3 contains 16 residues. CDR3 DNA: TGTGCCAGCAGGTCATCCGACAGGGCCCTGAACCACGAGCAGTACTTC. It translates to CASRSSDRALNHEQYF.

This clonotype was counted only a few times. The rearrangement uses TRBV24-1 and TRBJ2-1; TRBD2 agrees at 15 bases. Trimming took 4 bases from V and 2 from J; bases not matched to a gene: 5. CDR3 length: 18 amino acids. CDR1 and CDR2 (germline): KGHDR, SFDVKD. CDR3 loop: CATSERTSGRAAYNEQFF. In DNA, the CDR3 is TGTGCCACCAGTGAGCGGACTAGCGGGAGGGCCGCCTACAATGAGCAGTTCTTC.

This clonotype was detected a few times. The rearrangement uses TRBV19 and TRBJ2-7, with TRBD2 matching 10 bases. The CDR3 runs 16 residues. The J segment lost 0 bases and the V segment lost 3 bases, leaving 5 bases of the junction unmatched. Per the germline V gene, CDR1 is LNHDA and CDR2 is SQIVND (reference sequence). CDR3 nucleotides: TGTGCCAGTAGTATTGGACTAGCGGAAGTCTCCTACGAGCAGTACTTC. Its protein product is CASSIGLAEVSYEQYF. The variable domain in full, with the rest retrieved from reference TRBV19 and TRBJ2-7, is DGGITQSPKYLFRKEGQNVTLSCEQNLNHDAMYWYRQDPGQGLRLIYYSQIVNDFQKGDIAEGYSVSREKKESFPLTVTSAQKNPTAFYLCASSIGLAEVSYEQYFGPGTRLTVT.

This clonotype was seen at least ten times. This chain joins TRBV6-1 and TRBJ2-1, with TRBD2 matching 9 bases. The V gene's germline CDR1 is MNHNS and CDR2 SASEGT. V gave up 9 bases and J gave up 4 bases; unmatched junction bases: 7. The CDR3 totals 14 residues. CDR3 nucleotides: TGTGCCAGTACCCGACTAGCGGAATACAATGAGCAGTTCTTC. Amino acids: CASTRLAEYNEQFF.